A selection of T cell receptor beta chains follows, all from one sample in a study of cytomegalovirus exposure and HLA in healthy donors. Libraries were prepared by immunoSEQ multiplex PCR; TCRdb keeps only in-frame clonotypes and omits some of them. The table includes about 160,000 clones, 88% detected once. The sample taken for sequencing was PBMCs. Receptors originate from a man in his late teens or twenties in good health and CMV-seronegative. Both conserved end residues are part of each CDR3. D genes are given only for firm matches.

TRBV7-2	TRBD2	TRBJ2-3	CASSKGLAGYADTQYF
TRBV27	-	TRBJ1-5	CASSFSEDQPQHF
TRBV25-1	-	TRBJ1-1	CASSELRGKAFF
TRBV5-1	TRBD2	TRBJ2-3	CASSLAGGGGSDTQYF
TRBV18	-	TRBJ1-1	CASSPRQALTEAFF
TRBV6-1	-	TRBJ1-1	CASITRGTDAEAFF
TRBV1	-	TRBJ2-5	CTSSQEKGEQETQYF
TRBV2	-	TRBJ1-5	CASNNRGSNQPQHF
TRBV27	-	TRBJ1-2	CASRPKAGGSAGYTF
TRBV27	TRBD2	TRBJ2-7	CASFRGAYEQYF
TRBV6-6	TRBD1	TRBJ2-5	CASSGQQGLDQYF
TRBV10-3	TRBD2	TRBJ2-2	CAIQREWTGELFF
TRBV2	-	TRBJ1-5	CASSEMYSNQPQHF
TRBV7-9	-	TRBJ1-2	CASSSSGTPYGYTF
TRBV6-5	-	TRBJ1-2	CASSYLGGGYTF
TRBV2	TRBD2	TRBJ2-1	CASSETSPAGGSYNEQFF
TRBV5-1	-	TRBJ2-7	CASSLDLAYEQYF